This TCR beta chain is drawn from a study of CD8 T cells in Susac syndrome. Findings of the study overall: In total CD8+ repertoires, about 15 Susac-specific public clones were detected, and CD8+ TEMRA repertoires contained a few.

Details on this clonotype: Antigen specificity is unknown.

Sequencing of TCR beta, carried out with a high-throughput approach, was applied to CD8+ and CD4+ T cells from the blood. Patients with Susac syndrome showed fulfilment of recently defined diagnostic criteria for definite or probable disease. This CDR3 is built from 11 residues. Germline V gene data show CDR1 as SGHAT and CDR2 as FQNNGV. Trimming removed 6 bases at V and 5 bases at J, with 8 bases between. A quantity of 0.5 to 1 ug RNA underwent reverse transcription using random hexamers. The CDR3 of TCR beta was amplified by immunoSEQ multiplex PCR across 54 Vbeta and 13 Jbeta. TCRdb analysed the immunoSEQ multiplex PCR reads with MiXCR anew, one entry per CDR3 protein. This sample has about 120,000 distinct CDR3 sequences; 85% to 95% occur once, and the top ten carry around 0.28%.

This chain links TRBV11-2 with TRBJ2-7; D gene uncertain. Sequencing used CD8+ T cells from PBMCs. The TCR originated in a human donor with Susac syndrome. CDR3 bases: TGTGCCAGCAGAGAGTCCCACGAGCAGTACTTC. This codes for CASRESHEQYF.